The 27 T cell receptor beta chains in this list originate from one sample, sequenced in a study of response to subunit inactivated influenza vaccine. TCRdb processed the RT-PCR reads anew with MiXCR; each CDR3 protein has one entry. The repertoire holds about 500,000 distinct CDR3 sequences, approximately 16% seen once, with less than 4% in the top ten. The sample here was CD4+ T cells sorted from PBMCs, taken roughly 24 months after vaccination. These receptors were collected from a man aged 50-75 years who received an inactivated influenza vaccine.

This clonotype was counted many times. V is TRBV4-1 and J is TRBJ2-1; D is ambiguous. V was shortened by 4 bases and J by 9 bases, with 7 bases between the two germline ends. The CDR3 covers 11 residues. Germline CDR1 is MGHRA and CDR2 is YSYEKL. The CDR3 nucleotides are TGCGCCAGCAGCCGTGATGGTGAGCAGTTCTTC. This translates into CASSRDGEQFF.

The chain couples TRBV7-3 to TRBJ2-3; 9 bases line up with TRBD2. The germline V gene has CDR1 SGHTA and CDR2 FQGTGA. This CDR3 contains 14 residues. The V and J ends lost 2 bases and 11 bases, in that order; junction bases with no gene match: 8. This chain's CDR3 is CASSLGLAGFMQYF. CDR3 bases: TGTGCCAGCAGCTTAGGCCTAGCGGGATTTATGCAGTATTTT.

As concerns this clonotype: At one boundary the junction diverges from the germline segment, which might be a read error. The chain joins TRBV5-1 to TRBJ2-7; 9 positions match TRBD2. CDR1 is SGHRS and CDR2 is YFSETQ in the germline V gene. The CDR3 loop spans 15 amino acids. The CDR3 here is CASSSDGTSSDEQYF. In DNA form, the CDR3 reads TGCGCCAGCAGCTCGGACGGGACTAGCTCCGACGAGCAGTACTTC.

This chain joins TRBV20-1 and TRBJ2-5, with TRBD2 as a possible D gene (5 bases). Germline loops: CDR1 DFQATT, CDR2 SNEGSKA (reference sequence). Deletions cut 3 bases from V and 5 bases from J, with 13 bases between. This CDR3 has 13 amino acids. The CDR3 nucleotides read TGCAGTGCTAGGCGGGCTAGCTTGGAGACCCAGTACTTC. Its protein product is CSARRASLETQYF.

This clonotype was observed a single time. This chain joins TRBV18 and TRBJ2-3; 8 bases line up with TRBD2. Germline loops: CDR1 KGHSH, CDR2 LQKENI. The V segment lost 3 bases and the J segment 3 bases; nucleotides outside the gene matches: 8. The CDR3 totals 16 residues. The CDR3 sequence is CASSPQTGGRTDTQYF. The CDR3, as DNA: TGTGCCAGCTCACCTCAGACGGGAGGGCGGACAGATACGCAGTATTTT.

The V call is TRBV30, the J call TRBJ1-1; 10 bases align to TRBD1. This CDR3 contains 15 residues. V lost 0 bases, J lost 8 bases, and 9 bases stayed unmatched. Germline CDR1 and CDR2: GTSNPN and SVGIG (reference sequence). CDR3 nucleotides: TGTGCCTGGAGTGTAAGGGACAGGGGCTGGTCCGAAGCTTTCTTT. Translating it yields CAWSVRDRGWSEAFF.

The table lists this clonotype with a few counts. CDR3 loop: CASSLEGKGHYGYTF. CDR3 DNA: TGCGCCAGCAGCTTGGAGGGGAAGGGGCACTATGGCTACACCTTC. The rearrangement links TRBV5-1 to TRBJ1-2, with a weak D call TRBD1 (5 bases). Trimming left V 0 bases short and J 3 bases short, with 12 bases between. The germline V gene has CDR1 SGHRS and CDR2 YFSETQ. CDR3 size: 15 residues.

This rearrangement joins TRBV7-2 to TRBJ2-2, with 8 bases matching TRBD2. This CDR3 is 15 amino acids long. Trimming at V came to 5 bases and at J to 3 bases, leaving 5 bases not matched to a gene. CDR1 and CDR2 (germline): SGHTA, FQGNSA. The DNA for the CDR3 is TGTGCCAGCAGCACCCGGGGGGGGCACACCGGGGAGCTGTTTTTT. This sequence encodes CASSTRGGHTGELFF.

This clonotype was observed a handful of times. The rearrangement uses TRBV6-2 or TRBV6-3 and TRBJ2-5; 7 positions agree with TRBD2. The CDR3 sequence is 13 residues long. The germline V gene encodes CDR1 MNHEY and CDR2 SVGEGT. V shed 11 bases and J 5 bases; nucleotides not matched to a gene: 11. This CDR3 reads CAGTTSRSETQYF. DNA for the CDR3: TGTGCCGGCACGACTAGCAGGAGTGAGACCCAGTACTTC.

V and J are TRBV5-1 and TRBJ2-4; possible D gene TRBD1, 6 bases. The length of the CDR3 is 16 residues. Trimming pared 4 bases from V and 3 bases from J, leaving 17 bases between. CDR1 is SGHRS and CDR2 is YFSETQ in the germline V gene. In nucleotides, the CDR3 is TGCGCCAGCAGCGGGGACCCACAGGGTGGCAAAAACATTCAGTACTTC. Its translation: CASSGDPQGGKNIQYF.

This clonotype has only a few counts. J is TRBJ1-5 and V is TRBV19, with 10 bases matching TRBD1. CDR3 length: 15 residues. Per germline, CDR1 LNHDA and CDR2 SQIVND (reference sequence). The V gene end was trimmed by 10 bases and the J gene end by 2 bases; junction bases not matched to a gene: 8. CDR3 loop: CATQLGTGGNQPQHF. As DNA, the CDR3 is TGTGCCACCCAACTCGGGACAGGGGGCAATCAGCCCCAGCATTTT.

This clonotype was found a few times. V usage is TRBV5-1 and J usage is TRBJ1-2, with TRBD1 identical over 8 bases. Germline V gene sequence: CDR1 SGHRS, CDR2 YFSETQ. The CDR3 runs 15 residues. Germline trimming cut 0 bases from V and 7 bases from J; bases unmatched to any gene: 8. The CDR3 reads CASSLVSDRVTGYTF. In nucleotides, the CDR3 is TGCGCCAGCAGCTTGGTCTCGGACAGGGTAACTGGCTACACCTTC. The full variable domain, in which reference TRBV5-1 and TRBJ1-2 provide the parts outside the CDR3, is KAGVTQTPRYLIKTRGQQVTLSCSPISGHRSVSWYQQTPGQGLQFLFEYFSETQRNKGNFPGRFSGRQFSNSRSEMNVSTLELGDSALYLCASSLVSDRVTGYTFGSGTRLTVV.

The V and J genes are TRBV6-1 and TRBJ2-7; 7 bases line up with TRBD1. Per the germline V gene, CDR1 is MNHNS and CDR2 is SASEGT. Trimming cost V 6 bases and J 3 bases; bases outside gene matches: 11. This CDR3 is 15 amino acids long. This CDR3 reads CASRAPWTGIYEQYF. The CDR3 coding sequence is TGTGCCAGCAGAGCACCTTGGACAGGAATCTACGAGCAGTACTTC.

The chain employs TRBV4-3 and TRBJ1-2; 8 positions match TRBD1. Trimming removed 2 bases from V and 0 bases from J; junction bases left unmatched: 8. The CDR3 sequence is 17 residues long. The germline gives CDR1 LGHNA, CDR2 YSLEER. The CDR3 sequence is CASSQTTGVIANYGYTF. Here the CDR3 DNA reads TGCGCCAGCAGCCAAACGACAGGGGTCATAGCTAACTATGGCTACACCTTC.

This chain joins TRBV6-7 and TRBJ1-5, with D perhaps matching TRBD1 (6 bases). TRBV6-7 is filed as an ORF, its function uncertain. This CDR3 is 14 amino acids long. Trimming cost V 5 bases and J 7 bases, with 15 bases left between them. DNA for the CDR3: TGTGCCAGCAGTGATACAGGGACTAACCAGCCCCAGCATTTT. This gives the protein CASSDTGTNQPQHF.

This clonotype was seen repeatedly, ten times or more. The chain has TRBV18 and TRBJ1-3, with 9 bases fitting TRBD1. The CDR3 spans 16 residues. CDR1 and CDR2 (germline): KGHSH, LQKENI. V was pared by 0 bases and J by 2 bases, with 2 bases of the junction left unmatched. In DNA form, the CDR3 reads TGTGCCAGCTCACCACCGGGGACAGGGACTGGAAACACCATATATTTT. It specifies CASSPPGTGTGNTIYF.

This clonotype occurred a few times. V is TRBV4-2 and J is TRBJ2-7, with unresolved D. CDR1 is LGHNA, CDR2 YNFKEQ, per germline. The CDR3 runs to 15 residues. Trimming pared 1 base from V and 8 bases from J, leaving 18 bases between. The CDR3 reads CASSQVGGTPTKQYF. The CDR3 DNA is TGTGCCAGCAGCCAAGTAGGTGGAACTCCTACGAAGCAGTACTTC.

The CDR3 loop reads CASSGTVLRTDTQYF. The CDR3 DNA reads TGTGCCAGCAGTGGGACAGTTCTGCGCACAGATACGCAGTATTTT. The chain has TRBV28 and TRBJ2-3; TRBD1 matches at 7 bases. Germline loops: CDR1 MDHEN, CDR2 SYDVKM. After removal of 5 bases from V and 1 base from J, the junction contained 6 bases not matched to a gene. This CDR3 has 15 residues. Full variable domain (missing parts from reference TRBV28 and TRBJ2-3): DVKVTQSSRYLVKRTGEKVFLECVQDMDHENMFWYRQDPGLGLRLIYFSYDVKMKEKGDIPEGYSVSREKKERFSLILESASTNQTSMYLCASSGTVLRTDTQYFGPGTRLTVL.

This clonotype has a handful of counts. V gene TRBV24-1 combines with J gene TRBJ2-1; 12 bases match TRBD2. In germline, CDR1 is KGHDR, CDR2 SFDVKD. Unmatched junction bases numbered 7, after V lost 6 bases and J lost 8 bases. The CDR3 loop spans 15 amino acids. This chain's CDR3 is CATSKTSGSGYEQFF. Written as DNA, the CDR3 is TGTGCCACCAGTAAGACTAGCGGGAGCGGCTATGAGCAGTTCTTC.

This clonotype was observed many times. J is TRBJ2-7 and V is TRBV3-1; the D gene is possibly TRBD2 (5 bases). CDR1 and CDR2 (germline): LGHDT, YNNKEL (reference sequence). CDR3 size: 13 residues. The V end was cut by 4 bases, the J end by 3 bases, with 10 bases between. The CDR3 loop is CASSPGRRYEQYF. For the CDR3, the DNA is TGTGCCAGCAGCCCGGGGAGACGCTACGAGCAGTACTTC.

This clonotype came up a few times. The CDR3 DNA sequence: TGCAGTGCACTGGGGCAGTACAATCAGCCCCAGCATTTT. Residues: CSALGQYNQPQHF. The chain is built from TRBV20-1 and TRBJ1-5, with D perhaps matching TRBD1 (5 bases). This CDR3 spans 13 amino acids. Germline V lookup: CDR1 DFQATT, CDR2 SNEGSKA (reference sequence). The ends were cut back, 6 bases at V and 3 bases at J, with 12 bases in the middle.

V and J are TRBV4-2 and TRBJ2-1; a possible D gene is TRBD2 (6 bases). The germline V gene has CDR1 LGHNA and CDR2 YNFKEQ. Trimming took off 1 base at V and 7 bases at J, with 8 bases between the two ends. CDR3 length: 13 amino acids. The CDR3 here is CASSQGAGNEQFF. CDR3 bases: TGTGCCAGCAGCCAAGGGGCGGGAAATGAGCAGTTCTTC.

V is TRBV10-3 and J is TRBJ2-5; D tentatively reads TRBD1 or TRBD2 (6 bases each). This CDR3 contains 14 residues. Germline V gives CDR1 ENHRY, CDR2 SYGVKD. Trimming stripped 2 bases from V and 2 bases from J, with 9 bases between. In DNA, the CDR3 is TGTGCCATCAGTGAGGCGGGACAACAAGAGACCCAGTACTTC. Its translation: CAISEAGQQETQYF.

This rearrangement joins TRBV20-1 to TRBJ2-3; TRBD2 aligns across 10 bases. Germline CDR1 and CDR2: DFQATT and SNEGSKA (reference sequence). Losses at the gene ends were 6 bases for V and 6 bases for J; bases not matched to a gene: 12. CDR3 length equals 15 residues. CDR3 in DNA: TGCAGTGCCCACCCCGGACTAGCGGTACGGGATACGCAGTATTTT. Its protein product is CSAHPGLAVRDTQYF.

This clonotype showed up just a few times. V usage is TRBV6-2 or TRBV6-3 and J usage is TRBJ1-4; D is undetermined. V dropped 2 bases and J dropped 5 bases, with 12 bases sitting between them. The germline gives CDR1 MNHEY, CDR2 SVGEGT. The length of the CDR3 is 15 residues. CDR3 bases: TGTGCCAGCAGTTACGTATTGGTGAGGAATGAAAAACTGTTTTTT. It encodes CASSYVLVRNEKLFF.

The chain uses TRBV14 and TRBJ2-7, with unresolved D. Looked up from germline, CDR1 is SGHDN and CDR2 is FVKESK. The CDR3 length is 14 residues. V dropped 4 bases and J dropped 2 bases, with 12 bases sitting between them. This chain's CDR3 is CASSRGSFPYEQYF. CDR3 DNA: TGTGCCAGCAGCCGCGGCAGTTTCCCCTACGAGCAGTACTTC. Using reference TRBV14 and TRBJ2-7 for the parts outside the CDR3, the full variable domain is EAGVTQFPSHSVIEKGQTVTLRCDPISGHDNLYWYRRVMGKEIKFLLHFVKESKQDESGMPNNRFLAERTGGTYSTLKVQPAELEDSGVYFCASSRGSFPYEQYFGPGTRLTVT.

The chain couples TRBV5-1 to TRBJ2-2, with D unclear. This CDR3 is 15 amino acids long. Germline CDR1 SGHRS, CDR2 YFSETQ. Trimming stripped 5 bases from V and 6 bases from J, with 17 bases between. The DNA of the CDR3 is TGCGCCAGCAGTTTTGGACCGGCATCATCCGGGGAGCTGTTTTTT. Residues: CASSFGPASSGELFF.